The source of this TCR beta chain is a study of shared clonotypes between healthy human individuals. Germline loops: CDR1 KGHSH, CDR2 LQKENI. The V and J ends lost 2 bases and 5 bases respectively, with 10 bases between them. The CDR3 consists of 14 residues. Study-wide points: In contrast to clonotypes shared by all four donors, non-shared clonotypes had lower generation probabilities.

Measured with immunoSEQ multiplex PCR; TCRdb has only the in-frame clones, and not every one. The sample lists about a million clones, 60% to 80% seen once, with roughly 0.9% in the top ten. There were only Caucasian adults among the donors, and all lived in Nashville, Tennessee. With respect to this clone: Its antigen is not identified.

What was sequenced was memory CD4+ T cells from PBMCs. Noted subset: CD45RA-negative fraction. The chain employs TRBV18 and TRBJ1-5; D unclear. The origin of this receptor is a man in his late teens or twenties in good health. Some clones in this sample may be carry-over from other donors' samples. CDR3 DNA: TGTGCCAGCTCACCAGAAATCACTGATCAGCCCCAGCATTTT. Protein sequence: CASSPEITDQPQHF.